This record covers a single TCR beta chain. The table lists this clonotype with a few counts. Its cognate antigen has yet to be identified. No base qualities exist here, and no much larger clone lies one base off it. The source of the sample is a study of T cell repertoires and leukemia-associated antigens (dated by TCRdb to about 2019). A note on the overall study: Each sample yielded about 5.1 to 7 million read pairs and 3.3 to 5.0 million effective reads, 15 million to 20 million effective reads overall. Using in vitro peptide stimulation of healthy T cells, the study sought to determine the antigen recognized by a TCR Vbeta21 clone earlier detected in CML patients.

CD3+ T cells were first rested overnight at approximately 2.5 million cells/mL in RPMI 1640 without fetal bovine serum. CD3+ T cells were isolated from PBMCs with MACS immunomagnetic beads following the manufacturer's instructions. Total RNA was extracted from the cultured T cells using TRIzol reagent. TCRbeta libraries were amplified from RNA using 5' rapid amplification of cDNA ends (5'RACE). Before sequencing, library concentration and integrity were assessed using Qubit, an Agilent instrument, and quantitative PCR. Sequencing of qualified libraries was performed on Illumina HiSeq or MiSeq by a commercial service provider. Per the authors' processing: MiXCR version 1.8.2 was used to identify TCR sequences in each sample. For a clone to be considered qualified, a CDR3 longer than four amino acids, an in-frame nucleotide length, and the absence of a stop codon were required. A read containing the complete CDR3 structure was counted as an effective read. RT-PCR with 24 Vbeta primers, GeneScan spectratyping, and Sanger sequencing were used to validate the expanded clones. In TCRdb, the public reads were trimmed at Q25 with fastp and aligned with MiXCR, with productive beta chains retained. A single entry per CDR3 protein holds the most common genes and DNA from its merged rows. The V and J calls, along with clone size, are taken from TCRdb and not from the paper's own processing. The sample table holds 11,000 or so distinct CDR3 sequences, of which over 40% were seen once. The ten largest clones take up roughly 30% of the sample.

The germline V gene encodes CDR1 LGHNA and CDR2 YNFKEQ. Counted from cysteine to phenylalanine, this CDR3 has 19 amino acids. The only DNA kept is the CDR3, 57 bases in frame from the first base. Relative to germline, V is missing 3 bases and J is missing 4 bases, with 15 bases of the junction outside any gene match. Overall results and qualifications from the work: No significant differences among the four groups were observed in the numbers of Vbeta genes (about 60), Jbeta genes (around 15), VDJ rearrangements, or unique CDR3s. The antigen specificity and function of the expanded clones were not directly tested, and further investigation of both was required.

Recombination linked TRBV4-2 to TRBJ2-2; 9 bases in the middle match TRBD2. The sample consisted of CD3+ T cells sorted from blood and cultured. This receptor was taken from a female donor in good health. The base sequence is TGTGCCAGCAGCCACCCTATCCGGCGGGAGGGCCTTGGCACCGGGGAGCTGTTTTTT. It is translated as CASSHPIRREGLGTGELFF.